This T cell receptor beta chain is drawn from a study of blood T cell repertoires in COVID-19. Turning to the study itself: The analysed material was cDNA or gDNA that came from T cells, B-cell-depleted T cells, or PBMCs.

TCRdb's table, derived via immunoSEQ multiplex PCR, lists solely in-frame clones and lacks some. This table has 390,000 or so clones, roughly four fifths appearing once. CDR1 is SGHTA, CDR2 FQGNSA, per germline. This CDR3 is built from 14 residues. With V trimmed by 7 bases and J by 0 bases, 6 bases remained unmatched. For recovered donors of Cohort 3, there were two negative PCRs, clearance, or symptom resolution. What was sequenced was PBMCs or T cells enriched from blood (not recorded which). The chain is built from TRBV7-2 and TRBJ2-7; TRBD1 matches 7 bases. The TCR originated in a woman in her fifties or sixties who had recovered from COVID-19. The CDR3 nucleotides are TGTGCCAGCAAGTGGGACAGTCTCTCCTACGAGCAGTACTTC. Translation gives CASKWDSLSYEQYF. The whole variable domain, filled in from reference TRBV7-2 and TRBJ2-7, reads GAGVSQSPSNKVTEKGKDVELRCDPISGHTALYWYRQSLGQGLEFLIYFQGNSAPDKSGLPSDRFSAERTGGSVSTLTIQRTQQEDSAVYLCASKWDSLSYEQYFGPGTRLTVT.